Below are 20 T cell receptor beta chains sequenced from a single sample in a study of blood T cell repertoires in COVID-19. Sequencing used immunoSEQ multiplex PCR; TCRdb keeps in-frame clones, though not all of them. The sample carries just over 75,000 clones, roughly 89% recorded once. The sequencing input was peripheral blood. Receptor source: a woman older than 75 with active or convalescent COVID-19.

This clone was detected only once. The V and J genes are TRBV7-8 and TRBJ2-1; perhaps TRBD2 as D (6 bases). Trimming removed 5 bases at V and 9 bases at J, with 14 bases between. The CDR3 runs to 13 residues. Germline CDR1 reads SGHVS; CDR2 reads FQNEAQ. This chain's CDR3 is CASSAATRAEQFF. The CDR3 region has the DNA TGTGCCAGCAGCGCCGCGACTAGGGCTGAGCAGTTCTTC. Full variable domain (rest looked up from reference TRBV7-8 and TRBJ2-1): GAGVSQSPRYKVAKRGQDVALRCDPISGHVSLFWYQQALGQGPEFLTYFQNEAQLDKSGLPSDRFFAERPEGSVSTLKIQRTQQEDSAVYLCASSAATRAEQFFGPGTRLTVL.

The V call is TRBV7-9, the J call TRBJ2-5; TRBD2 matches 8 bases. Germline CDR1 reads SEHNR; CDR2 reads FQNEAQ (reference sequence). There are 14 residues in the CDR3. Losses at the gene ends were 3 bases for V and 7 bases for J; bases not matched to a gene: 7. CDR3 region: CASSLRGDEGTQYF. DNA of the CDR3: TGTGCCAGCAGCTTGCGGGGGGACGAGGGGACCCAGTACTTC.

The chain is built from TRBV9 and TRBJ2-2; D ambiguous. The CDR3 contains 18 residues. V lost 0 bases to trimming and J lost 5 bases, with 20 bases between them. CDR1 and CDR2 from the germline V gene are SGDLS and YYNGEE. CDR3 residues: CASSVDRALGFVTGELFF. The CDR3 nucleotides read TGTGCCAGCAGCGTAGACAGAGCCTTGGGTTTTGTAACCGGGGAGCTGTTTTTT. Filled out from reference TRBV9 and TRBJ2-2, the complete variable domain reads DSGVTQTPKHLITATGQRVTLRCSPRSGDLSVYWYQQSLDQGLQFLIQYYNGEERAKGNILERFSAQQFPDLHSELNLSSLELGDSALYFCASSVDRALGFVTGELFFGEGSRLTVL.

V gene TRBV4-3 combines with J gene TRBJ2-5; TRBD1 agrees at 8 bases. The CDR3 spans 16 residues. Looked up from germline, CDR1 is LGHNA and CDR2 is YSLEER. V was pared by 1 base and J by 3 bases, with 7 bases of the junction left unmatched. Here the CDR3 reads CASSQGTGNREETQYF. As DNA, the CDR3 is TGCGCCAGCAGCCAAGGGACAGGGAACCGAGAAGAGACCCAGTACTTC.

The CDR3 sequence: CASSPGQGPDTQYF. For the CDR3, the DNA is TGTGCCAGCAGTCCGGGACAGGGGCCAGATACGCAGTATTTT. V gene TRBV27 combines with J gene TRBJ2-3; TRBD1 aligns across 10 bases. The V gene end was trimmed by 5 bases and the J gene end by 4 bases; junction bases not matched to a gene: 3. The CDR3 length is 14 residues. Germline CDR1 MNHEY, CDR2 SMNVEV (reference sequence).

The chain links TRBV6-5 to TRBJ1-2; no reliable D call. V lost 2 bases and J 2 bases, leaving 15 bases between the germline ends. From germline, CDR1 is MNHEY and CDR2 SVGAGI. There are 16 residues in the CDR3. In DNA form, the CDR3 reads TGTGCCAGCAGTTACGGGTTGGCGGGAGGAAACTATGGCTACACCTTC. It encodes CASSYGLAGGNYGYTF.

V and J are TRBV11-3 and TRBJ2-1, with TRBD2 matching 9 bases. There are 13 residues in the CDR3. The trim removed 5 bases at V and 10 bases at J, leaving 6 bases unmatched. The germline V gene has CDR1 SGHNT and CDR2 YENEEA. The CDR3 reads CASSLRTSEEQFF. As DNA, the CDR3 is TGTGCCAGCAGCCTCCGGACTAGCGAGGAGCAGTTCTTC. The whole variable domain, remainder taken from reference TRBV11-3 and TRBJ2-1, is EAGVVQSPRYKIIEKKQPVAFWCNPISGHNTLYWYLQNLGQGPELLIRYENEEAVDDSQLPKDRFSAERLKGVDSTLKIQPAELGDSAVYLCASSLRTSEEQFFGPGTRLTVL.

This clone was detected a few times. The J gene is TRBJ2-7, the V gene TRBV5-4; 12 positions match TRBD2. After removal of 4 bases from V and 5 bases from J, the junction contained 7 bases not matched to a gene. Germline V gene data show CDR1 as SGHNT and CDR2 as YYREEE (reference sequence). This CDR3 comprises 15 residues. The CDR3 loop is CASSQRLAGVDEQYF. For the CDR3, the DNA is TGTGCCAGCAGCCAACGACTAGCGGGAGTAGACGAGCAGTACTTC.

The chain is built from TRBV2 and TRBJ1-5, with unresolved D. CDR3 length: 13 residues. Trimming pared 11 bases from V and 0 bases from J, leaving 11 bases between. Germline CDR1 reads SNHLY; CDR2 reads FYNNEI. CDR3 DNA: TGTGCCTGGCGGGCGTATAGCAATCAGCCCCAGCATTTT. It codes for CAWRAYSNQPQHF. Full variable domain (outside the CDR3, taken from reference TRBV2 and TRBJ1-5): EPEVTQTPSHQVTQMGQEVILRCVPISNHLYFYWYRQILGQKVEFLVSFYNNEISEKSEIFDDQFSVERPDGSNFTLKIRSTKLEDSAMYFCAWRAYSNQPQHFGDGTRLSIL.

For this clone: The junction does not match germline at one end; this may be a read error. The chain carries TRBV19 and TRBJ2-7, with 8 bases lining up with TRBD1. Germline V gene data show CDR1 as LNHDA and CDR2 as SQIVND (reference sequence). The CDR3 runs 14 residues. CDR3 sequence: CASSILGQGATPSF. The CDR3 DNA sequence: TGTGCCAGTAGTATCCTGGGGCAGGGGGCGACTCCCAGCTTC. Based on the CDR3 plus reference TRBV19 and TRBJ2-7, the full variable domain is DGGITQSPKYLFRKEGQNVTLSCEQNLNHDAMYWYRQDPGQGLRLIYYSQIVNDFQKGDIAEGYSVSREKKESFPLTVTSAQKNPTAFYLCASSILGQGATPSFGPGTRLTVT.

The chain uses TRBV4-2 and TRBJ2-2; 8 nucleotides match TRBD2. CDR3 length equals 19 residues. V dropped 2 bases and J dropped 5; count of bases not matched to a gene: 16. From germline, CDR1 is LGHNA and CDR2 YNFKEQ. The CDR3 loop is CASSQKPGGYLQATGELFF. For the CDR3, the DNA is TGTGCCAGCAGCCAAAAGCCGGGGGGGTATCTTCAGGCGACCGGGGAGCTGTTTTTT.

This clone was counted only a few times. The V and J genes are TRBV6-5 and TRBJ1-3; 8 bases are a match to TRBD1. The CDR3 consists of 15 residues. Germline values: CDR1 MNHEY, CDR2 SVGAGI. With 5 bases clipped from V and 1 base from J, the junction kept 4 bases outside the gene matches. The CDR3 coding sequence is TGTGCCAGCAGTCGGACAGGGCCGTCTGGAAACACCATATATTTT. Translating it yields CASSRTGPSGNTIYF.

The chain combines TRBV12-3 or TRBV12-4 with TRBJ2-7; D might be TRBD1 (5 bases). V lost 11 bases and J 7 bases, leaving 21 bases between the germline ends. The CDR3 is 13 amino acids. In nucleotides, the CDR3 is TGTGCCGCCTCGCAGGGCAGGGCCCAAGAGCAGTACTTC. Amino acids: CAASQGRAQEQYF.

CDR3 region: CSVEASTYEQYF. As DNA, the CDR3 is TGCAGCGTTGAAGCATCTACCTACGAGCAGTACTTC. V is TRBV29-1 and J is TRBJ2-7; D gene uncertain. The V end was cut by 1 base, the J end by 2 bases, with 6 bases between. Germline CDR1 reads SQVTM; CDR2 reads ANQGSEA. CDR3 size: 12 residues.

This chain joins TRBV7-9 and TRBJ2-7, with D possibly being TRBD1 (5 bases). The CDR3 extends over 13 amino acids. Trimming took 5 bases from V and 2 from J, leaving 10 bases between them. Looked up from germline, CDR1 is SEHNR and CDR2 is FQNEAQ (reference sequence). Here the CDR3 DNA reads TGTGCCAGCAGCCCGCTAGGGGCCTACGAGCAGTACTTC. Translation gives CASSPLGAYEQYF.

This chain connects TRBV20-1 to TRBJ1-1; 10 bases are shared with TRBD1. The CDR3 runs 15 residues. The germline gives CDR1 DFQATT, CDR2 SNEGSKA (reference sequence). J lost 10 bases, V lost 3 bases, and 14 bases had no gene match. The CDR3 nucleotides read TGCAGTGCTAGTGTCCGGACAGGGGGGAGCTGGGGAGCTTTCTTT. Amino acids: CSASVRTGGSWGAFF.

CDR3 DNA sequence: TGCGCCAGCAGCCAAGAAAGGGGACTAGCGGGAGGGGAGCAGTTCTTC. Amino acids: CASSQERGLAGGEQFF. The V gene is TRBV4-3, the J gene TRBJ2-1, with 16 bases fitting TRBD2. The germline CDR1 and CDR2 sequences are LGHNA and YSLEER. The CDR3 loop spans 16 amino acids. Trimming cost V 0 bases and J 10 bases; bases outside gene matches: 3.

This chain joins TRBV7-2 and TRBJ2-7; 7 bases match TRBD2. This CDR3 spans 16 amino acids. Germline CDR1 SGHTA, CDR2 FQGNSA. V lost 5 bases to trimming and J lost 0 bases; unmatched junction nucleotides: 10. The CDR3 DNA reads as TGTGCCAGCAGCCGCACCGTACTAGCGTCCTCCTACGAGCAGTACTTC. Protein sequence: CASSRTVLASSYEQYF.

The genes are TRBV6-2 or TRBV6-3 and TRBJ2-5, with D maybe TRBD2 (6 bases). With 6 bases removed from V and 7 bases from J, the gap between germline ends came to 15 bases. This CDR3 comprises 13 residues. Germline V gives CDR1 MNHEY, CDR2 SVGEGT. Here the CDR3 DNA reads TGTGCCAGCAGCCGTGCATTTAGCGGGACCCAGTACTTC. It codes for CASSRAFSGTQYF.

The rearrangement uses TRBV11-2 and TRBJ1-6, with D possibly TRBD1 on 6 matching bases. Germline CDR1 and CDR2: SGHAT and FQNNGV. V was pared by 2 bases and J by 7 bases, with 9 bases between. The CDR3 length is 14 residues. The CDR3 loop is CASSLQGTNSPLHF. In nucleotides, the CDR3 is TGTGCCAGCAGCTTACAGGGGACGAATTCACCCCTCCACTTT. Full variable domain (missing parts from reference TRBV11-2 and TRBJ1-6): EAGVAQSPRYKIIEKRQSVAFWCNPISGHATLYWYQQILGQGPKLLIQFQNNGVVDDSQLPKDRFSAERLKGVDSTLKIQPAKLEDSAVYLCASSLQGTNSPLHFGNGTRLTVT.